This TCR beta chain was sequenced for a study of OX40 agonist ivuxolimab in advanced cancers. At the level of the whole study: Ivuxolimab was a fully human IgG2 agonistic monoclonal antibody targeting the costimulatory receptor OX40 (CD134). Partial responses occurred in three dose-escalation patients, of whom one had hepatocellular carcinoma and two had cutaneous melanoma. Of the 52 patients in dose escalation, 19 had hepatocellular carcinoma, some 15 had melanoma, 9 had renal cell carcinoma and 9 had head and neck cancer. The monotherapy dose-escalation portion (N ≈ 50 patients) of the phase I ivuxolimab trial is reported in the paper. Prior anti-PD-1, anti-PD-L1 or anti-CTLA-4 therapy was permitted, and roughly two fifths of dose-escalation patients had received checkpoint inhibitors. Intravenous ivuxolimab was administered to patients every 2 weeks at six dose levels: 0.01, 0.1, 0.3, 1.5, 3 and 10 mg/kg. Peripheral TCRbeta sequencing aimed to test whether ivuxolimab altered TCR sequence diversity and caused clonal T-cell expansion. In the dose-escalation cohort, roughly 82% of patients were male, and the mean age was roughly 60 years with a range of about 20 to 80. The paper as a whole reports these results and caveats: The antigen specificity of the peripheral T cells that underwent clonal expansion was not determined. At doses of 0.1 to 3.0 mg/kg, clonal expansion of both CD4+ and CD8+ blood T cells was observed from baseline to week 6. After ivuxolimab, expanded clones were on average more numerous among CD8+ T cells than among CD4+ T cells. In partial responders in the 0.1-3.0 mg/kg groups, normalized peripheral clonal expansion was found to be among the lowest, especially among CD8+ T cells. Low levels of normalized T-cell clonal expansion were also seen in some nonresponding patients.

This clone has only one observation. Its target antigen remains unknown. Base qualities are not recorded, but no much larger clone differs from it by a single base. Patients with autoimmune disease history or receiving systemic immunosuppression were excluded from the trial. Peripheral blood for TCR sequencing was drawn from every dose cohort at baseline, at cycle 4 day 1 and at cycle 7 day 1. The samples were taken from a phase I, first-in-human, multicenter, open-label dose-escalation trial of ivuxolimab. Adults with locally advanced or metastatic melanoma, renal cell carcinoma, hepatocellular carcinoma or head and neck squamous cell carcinoma were enrolled in the trial. CD4+ and CD8+ T cells were sorted separately from peripheral blood before TCR sequencing. To sequence the TCRbeta CDR3 region, genomic DNA was isolated from the sorted cells. TCRbeta CDR3 regions were sequenced using the immunoSEQ Assay. This immuneACCESS table, as held by TCRdb, lists in-frame sequences with V and J called but not all clones. Of the missing ones, under half trace to an unresolved V gene in checked studies; the others have no known cause. This sample has about 55,000 clones in its table, and approximately 83% of those were observed once. The ten largest clones add up to 12% to 15% of the sample.

The CDR3 runs 12 residues from the cysteine to the phenylalanine. The read is trimmed to its CDR3 DNA, 36 bases read in frame from base 1. For CDR1 and CDR2, the germline V gene (reference sequence) lists MNHEY and SMNVEV. The germline ends are 6 bases apart after V is trimmed by 6 bases and J by 2 bases. This clonotype was sampled from an adult with an advanced solid tumor such as melanoma, head and neck, liver or kidney cancer. Sequenced material: CD4+ or CD8+ T cells sorted from blood, taken in a trial of the OX40 agonist ivuxolimab. The chain links TRBV27 with TRBJ2-3, with the D gene not confidently named. The CDR3 region reads CASRKNTDTQYF. The base sequence is TGTGCCAGCAGAAAGAACACAGATACGCAGTATTTT.